This is a list of T cell receptor beta chains from one sample in a study of T cell responses to AZD1222 COVID-19 vaccine. TCRdb's copy holds only in-frame clones and misses some; the assay was immunoSEQ multiplex PCR. The sample holds 65,000 to 85,000 clones, approximately 83% seen once. The sample here was peripheral blood, taken 28 days after the second AZD1222 dose. All receptors derive from an adult who received the AZD1222 COVID-19 vaccine. The CDR3 runs from the conserved cysteine through the conserved F or W. D genes are given only for firm matches. Clone size is stated in some rows and not others, as once, few, many or a class when expanded.

13	.	TRBJ1-1	TRBV30	.	CAWSLGQNTEAFF	TGTGCCTGGAGTTTGGGGCAGAACACTGAAGCTTTCTTT
16	TRBD2	TRBJ2-1	TRBV24-1	.	CATSEASGGQYNEQFF	TGTGCCACCAGTGAGGCTAGCGGGGGCCAGTACAATGAGCAGTTCTTC
14	.	TRBJ2-1	TRBV9	.	CASSTHGWDNEQFF	TGTGCCAGCAGCACCCACGGGTGGGACAATGAGCAGTTCTTC
15	TRBD2	TRBJ2-2	TRBV9	.	CASSAALAGTGELFF	TGTGCCAGCAGCGCCGCACTAGCGGGCACCGGGGAGCTGTTTTTT
17	.	TRBJ2-3	TRBV25-1	few	CASSEMTGGINGDTQYF	TGTGCCAGCAGTGAAATGACAGGCGGAATTAACGGGGATACGCAGTATTTT
14	.	TRBJ1-1	TRBV11-2	.	CASSLGPDRRGAFF	TGTGCCAGCAGCTTAGGTCCTGACAGGAGGGGGGCTTTCTTT
14	TRBD1	TRBJ1-4	TRBV2	once	CATGAGQIGEKLFF	TGTGCCACAGGCGCGGGACAGATAGGTGAAAAACTGTTTTTT
14	.	TRBJ2-1	TRBV5-6	.	CASSFRDGYNEQFF	TGTGCCAGCAGCTTCCGGGACGGGTACAATGAGCAGTTCTTC
15	.	TRBJ2-7	TRBV3-1/TRBV3-2	.	CASSQDGEYPYEQYF	TGTGCCAGCAGCCAAGATGGAGAATATCCCTACGAGCAGTACTTC
14	.	TRBJ1-1	TRBV3-1/TRBV3-2	few	CASSRGRVGTEAFF	TGTGCCAGCAGCCGGGGTCGGGTCGGGACTGAAGCTTTCTTT
19	TRBD1	TRBJ2-6	TRBV4-1	once	CASSQAQGRVRSGANVLTF	TGCGCCAGCAGCCAAGCACAGGGGAGAGTTCGCTCTGGGGCCAACGTCCTGACTTTC
14	.	TRBJ2-7	TRBV7-2	.	CASSRKDSSYEQYF	TGTGCCAGCAGCCGTAAGGACAGCTCCTACGAGCAGTACTTC
16	TRBD2	TRBJ2-1	TRBV27	.	CASSAQLAGGNNEQFF	TGTGCCAGCAGTGCCCAACTAGCGGGGGGTAACAATGAGCAGTTCTTC
11	.	TRBJ2-5	TRBV5-1	.	CASSWDETQYF	TGCGCCAGCAGCTGGGACGAGACCCAGTACTTC
15	.	TRBJ1-2	TRBV19	.	CAGSPGQGIGGGYTF	TGTGCCGGAAGTCCGGGACAAGGAATAGGTGGAGGCTACACCTTC
16	.	TRBJ2-2	TRBV5-5	.	CASRLGPLLNTGELFF	TGTGCCAGCAGACTAGGGCCTCTCCTGAACACCGGGGAGCTGTTTTTT
16	.	TRBJ1-2	TRBV21-1	.	CASSENLGIDNYGYTF	TGTGCCAGCAGCGAAAACCTTGGGATAGATAACTATGGCTACACCTTC
13	.	TRBJ2-1	TRBV7-3	.	CASSLYRGNEQFF	TGTGCCAGCAGCTTATACCGGGGTAATGAGCAGTTCTTC
15	.	TRBJ1-4	TRBV28	once	CASSLFNPTNEKLFF	TGTGCCAGCAGTTTGTTCAACCCAACTAATGAAAAACTGTTTTTT
16	.	TRBJ2-7	TRBV19	.	CASSISAGRGTYEQYF	TGTGCCAGTAGTATCAGCGCCGGACGTGGGACCTACGAGCAGTACTTC
13	.	TRBJ2-2	TRBV11-2	once	CASSLDTTGELFF	TGTGCCAGCAGCTTAGATACAACCGGGGAGCTGTTTTTT
14	.	TRBJ2-3	TRBV13	.	CASSLRAQADTQYF	TGTGCCAGCAGCCTGCGTGCTCAGGCAGATACGCAGTATTTT